A selection of T cell receptor beta chains follows, all from one sample in a study of shared clonotypes between healthy human individuals. Here immunoSEQ multiplex PCR was the method, and the copy in TCRdb shows in-frame clones only, minus some. The sample shows hundreds of thousands of clones, approximately 74% of them seen only once. What was sequenced was memory CD4+ T cells sorted from blood. Receptor source: a man younger than 40 in good health. CDR3s include the opening cysteine and the closing phenylalanine or tryptophan. Only some rows state a clone size, as once, few, many or a class for expanded clones.

V	size	CDR3
TRBV19	.	CASSMARLGQKNEKLFF
TRBV18	few	CASSPQSTALNTEAFF
TRBV6-5	many	CASSSDRSQSTDTQYF
TRBV2	many	CASSPGENTGELFF
TRBV19	.	CASSTVRTDTSFLYGYTF
TRBV28	.	CASSRGRGYNYGYTF
TRBV11-3	many	CASSLDPSSGVYNEQFF
TRBV7-2	.	CASSPEGRNTDTQYF
TRBV7-9	few	CASSPILGVQGGSHGYTF
TRBV2	.	CASSPPRSGSGANVLTF
TRBV11-2	few	CASSIQVRESEAFF
TRBV7-2	.	CASSLVGGSSYEQYF
TRBV27	.	CASSFRSGSISNTGELFF
TRBV14	.	CASSQGRTRVYEQYF
TRBV5-1	.	CASSLGAGGTSGVPETQYF
TRBV5-1	once	CASSLDLRGADTQYF
TRBV6-1	.	CASSESLYQPQHF
TRBV30	.	CAWSVELTETQYF
TRBV6-5	.	CASSHRGRTNEKLFF
TRBV30	few	CAWSVQGLGTYEQYF
TRBV6-1	.	CASTEQGGNVRAFF
TRBV19	.	CASSPGTGIGELFF
TRBV19	.	CASRLTRGDEQFF
TRBV15	.	CATSRWEKAFF
TRBV5-1	.	CASSKIPGTMNTEAFF